This entry features one T cell receptor beta chain sequence. Sequenced by immunoSEQ multiplex PCR; TCRdb stores in-frame clones only, minus some. Seen here are about 330,000 clones, around nine tenths observed once, and the top ten hold about 6%. This sample is part of a study of blood T cell repertoires in COVID-19. Study-wide context: From the United States, Italy and Spain came samples of acute and convalescent COVID-19.

V lost 5 bases and J lost 0, with 19 bases in between. This CDR3 has 17 residues. Germline V lookup: CDR1 LNHDA, CDR2 SQIVND (reference sequence). The receptor's source is a woman aged 25 to 39 who had recovered from COVID-19. The material sequenced was PBMCs or T cells enriched from blood (not recorded which). The chain recombines TRBV19 with TRBJ1-1; D ambiguous. CDR3 amino acids: CASSESFYRALNTEAFF. The CDR3 DNA reads as TGTGCCAGTAGTGAATCGTTCTATAGAGCATTGAACACTGAAGCTTTCTTT.